These T cell receptor beta chains were read from a single sample in a study of blood T cell repertoires in COVID-19. Sequencing used immunoSEQ multiplex PCR; TCRdb keeps in-frame clones, though not all of them. There are some 210,000 clones in the sample; roughly 87% occur only once, and approximately 10% lies in the top ten. The sample consisted of PBMCs or T cells enriched from blood (not recorded which). These receptors all stem from a man between 18 and 35 years old with acute COVID-19. Each CDR3 is given with its conserved first and last residue. The D gene is left open where the match is weak. Clone size appears in some rows only: once, few, many, or a class for an expanded clone.

>.|TRBJ1-2|15|TRBD1|TRBV30
CAWRAEGALDYGYTF
TGTGCCTGGAGGGCGGAGGGGGCTTTAGACTATGGCTACACCTTC
>once|TRBJ2-7|11|.|TRBV2
CASMRLQEQYF
TGTGCCAGCATGAGACTACAAGAGCAGTACTTC
>.|TRBJ1-2|15|TRBD1|TRBV30
CAWRETGGPHYGYTF
TGTGCCTGGAGGGAAACAGGGGGCCCCCACTATGGCTACACCTTC
>.|TRBJ2-4|14|TRBD2|TRBV4-1
CASSQLAGAVRLYF
TGCGCCAGCAGCCAACTAGCGGGAGCCGTTCGGTTATACTTC
>once|TRBJ2-5|14|TRBD2|TRBV10-3
CAISRESGRETQYF
TGTGCCATCTCTCGGGAAAGCGGGAGGGAGACCCAGTACTTC
>once|TRBJ1-1|18|.|TRBV11-2
CASSLDSLGPTAGTEAFF
TGTGCCAGCAGCTTAGATTCACTAGGGCCGACGGCGGGCACTGAAGCTTTCTTT
>.|TRBJ2-1|15|.|TRBV18
CASSPVERVINEQFF
TGTGCCAGCTCACCCGTTGAGAGGGTCATCAATGAGCAGTTCTTC
>.|TRBJ1-4|12|TRBD1|TRBV28
CATGQGNEKLFF
TGTGCCACCGGACAGGGAAATGAAAAACTGTTTTTT
>.|TRBJ1-5|14|TRBD1|TRBV5-3
CARSSRTGEQPQHF
TGTGCCAGAAGCAGCCGGACAGGGGAACAGCCCCAGCATTTT
>.|TRBJ1-1|13|.|TRBV13
CASSPPLGTEAFF
TGTGCCAGCAGTCCACCCCTCGGGACTGAAGCTTTCTTT
>.|TRBJ2-6|16|.|TRBV28
CASSPDSFSGANVLTF
TGTGCCAGCAGTCCCGACAGTTTCTCTGGGGCCAACGTCCTGACTTTC
>.|TRBJ2-7|15|.|TRBV29-1
CSVTTTDRSPYEQYF
TGCAGCGTCACAACCACCGACAGGAGTCCCTACGAGCAGTACTTC
>medium-sized|TRBJ1-1|15|.|TRBV6-1
CASSEEGLGGTEAFF
TGTGCCAGCAGTGAAGAAGGGCTCGGCGGGACTGAAGCTTTCTTT
>.|TRBJ1-1|14|.|TRBV6-5
CASSLGRGNTEAFF
TGTGCCAGCAGCCTCGGGAGGGGAAATACTGAAGCTTTCTTT
>.|TRBJ1-2|16|TRBD1|TRBV18
CASSETGTGSSYGYTF
TGTGCCAGCTCTGAAACGGGGACAGGGAGTTCCTATGGCTACACCTTC
>.|TRBJ1-5|17|TRBD1|TRBV7-2
CASSPGQGKGSNQPQHF
TGTGCCAGCAGCCCGGGACAGGGGAAGGGAAGCAATCAGCCCCAGCATTTT
>.|TRBJ2-7|13|.|TRBV18
CASSTQYSYEQYF
TGTGCCAGCTCAACCCAGTATTCCTACGAGCAGTACTTC
>.|TRBJ2-1|17|.|TRBV4-1
CASSQASAGITYNEQFF
TGCGCCAGCAGCCAGGCTTCCGCGGGAATTACCTACAATGAGCAGTTCTTC
>.|TRBJ2-1|14|TRBD2|TRBV7-9
CASSRTSGSDEQFF
TGTGCCAGCAGCAGAACTAGCGGGAGCGATGAGCAGTTCTTC
>.|TRBJ2-2|13|.|TRBV12-3/TRBV12-4
CASSLRETGELFF
TGTGCCAGCAGTCTGAGAGAAACCGGGGAGCTGTTTTTT
>once|TRBJ2-7|14|TRBD1|TRBV5-6
CASSVPGQGYEQYF
TGTGCCAGCAGCGTACCGGGACAGGGTTACGAGCAGTACTTC
>.|TRBJ1-1|13|TRBD1|TRBV10-2
CASRGQGNTEAFF
TGCGCCAGCAGGGGACAGGGGAACACTGAAGCTTTCTTT
>.|TRBJ2-6|17|.|TRBV4-3
CASSQDGTYSGANVLTF
TGCGCCAGCAGCCAAGATGGGACTTACTCTGGGGCCAACGTCCTGACTTTC
>.|TRBJ1-2|14|TRBD1|TRBV27
CASSLTGGEYGYTF
TGTGCCAGCAGTTTGACAGGGGGCGAGTATGGCTACACCTTC
>.|TRBJ1-2|15|.|TRBV19
CASVLVGARFYGYTF
TGTGCCAGTGTCCTGGTGGGGGCGAGATTCTATGGCTACACCTTC
>.|TRBJ2-7|12|.|TRBV5-6
CASSLRGHEQYF
TGTGCCAGCAGCTTGCGAGGCCACGAGCAGTACTTC
>.|TRBJ1-2|14|TRBD1|TRBV7-9
CASSLTGEGYGYTF
TGTGCCAGCAGCCTTACAGGGGAAGGATATGGCTACACCTTC
>.|TRBJ2-5|13|.|TRBV6-5
CASGWDSQETQYF
TGTGCCAGCGGGTGGGACTCACAAGAGACCCAGTACTTC
>.|TRBJ2-7|17|.|TRBV4-3
CASSQDPQRGRAYEQYF
TGCGCCAGCAGCCAAGATCCCCAAAGGGGCAGGGCTTACGAGCAGTACTTC
>.|TRBJ2-3|15|.|TRBV24-1
CATTPSGDPTDTQYF
TGTGCCACCACTCCATCGGGGGACCCCACAGATACGCAGTATTTT
>.|TRBJ2-2|15|.|TRBV5-5
CASSLMRAVTGELFF
TGTGCCAGCAGCTTGATGAGAGCGGTTACCGGGGAGCTGTTTTTT